This passage covers 7 T cell receptor beta chains from one sample sequenced in a study of T cell clonality in common variable immunodeficiency. Points from the study as a whole: Reportedly, TCR beta sequences from common variable immunodeficiency showed fewer deletions and N-nucleotide insertions.

These receptors' antigens are unknown. The protocol was immunoSEQ multiplex PCR, while the TCRdb copy is restricted to in-frame clones and leaves out a portion. The sample yields tens of thousands of clones, without any singletons. The sample comprised peripheral blood mononuclear cells. The receptors shown here come from a human donor with common variable immunodeficiency.

The DNA read from the CDR3 is TGTGCCAGCTCACCATTGGACAGGGGGAACACTGAA. The encoded protein is CASSPLDRGNTE. The full-length CDR3 reads as CASSPLDRGNTEAFF. The chain carries TRBV18 and TRBJ1-1; the match to TRBD1 covers 9 bases. The read terminates 3 residues ahead of where the CDR3 ends, so the germline J gene completes it. The CDR3 totals 15 residues. The ends lost 2 bases at V and 1 base at J; junction bases unmatched: 2. Germline V gene sequence: CDR1 KGHSH, CDR2 LQKENI.

This clone was recorded many times. The sequenced fragment ends 3 residues before the CDR3 boundary, so the rest is inferred from the germline J gene. This chain connects TRBV5-1 to TRBJ1-4, with 11 positions matching TRBD1. V gave up 4 bases and J gave up 7 bases; unmatched junction bases: 6. The germline V gene has CDR1 SGHRS and CDR2 YFSETQ. This CDR3 comprises 15 residues. Partial CDR3 DNA: TGCGCCAGCAGCCCAGGACAGGGGGCTTTTGAAAAA. Protein: CASSPGQGAFEK. The entire CDR3 sequence reads CASSPGQGAFEKLFF.

Of note for this clone: The CDR3 goes on 3 residues after the read ends, and that part is filled in from the germline J gene. This sequence joins TRBV29-1 and TRBJ1-6; no clear D. The CDR3 runs 12 residues. CDR1 and CDR2 (germline): SQVTM, ANQGSEA. The V end lost 6 bases, the J end lost 7 bases, and 10 bases lay between the germline ends. The chain's CDR3 is CSVRVENSPLHF. CDR3 DNA, as far as it was read: TGCAGCGTCCGCGTCGAAAATTCACCC.

Regarding this clone: The sequenced fragment ends 3 residues before the CDR3 boundary, so the rest is inferred from the germline J gene. The chain uses TRBV5-1 and TRBJ2-7; D may be TRBD1 (5 bases). V lost 4 bases, J lost 0 bases, and 11 bases lay in between. The CDR3 consists of 14 residues. Germline loops: CDR1 SGHRS, CDR2 YFSETQ. The DNA read from the CDR3 is TGCGCCAGCAGCCCGCAGGGTACCTCCTACGAG. This sequence encodes CASSPQGTSYE. The entire CDR3 protein reads CASSPQGTSYEQYF.

This clone has more than one count but fewer than ten. Incomplete CDR3 DNA: TGTGCCAGCAGCACCCCGGGACAGACTAGGACGGGGGGC. Encoded protein: CASSTPGQTRTGG. In full, the CDR3 is CASSTPGQTRTGGYTF. The rearrangement uses TRBV7-6 and TRBJ1-2; 7 nucleotides line up with TRBD1. The read terminates 3 residues ahead of where the CDR3 ends, so the germline J gene completes it. This CDR3 has 16 residues. Germline V gene sequence: CDR1 SGHVS, CDR2 FNYEAQ.

This clone appeared a few times. The read gets to within 3 residues of the CDR3 end, and the germline J gene fills in the rest. The V gene is TRBV19, the J gene TRBJ2-1, with TRBD1 matching over 8 bases. Germline V gives CDR1 LNHDA, CDR2 SQIVND (reference sequence). This CDR3 contains 17 residues. V trimming: 6 bases; J trimming: 0 bases; junction bases outside the gene matches: 10. The CDR3 is CASRSRSTGGSYNEQFF. Partial CDR3 DNA: TGTGCCAGTAGATCTCGGTCAACAGGGGGCTCCTACAATGAG.

Comments on this clone: The read halts 3 residues ahead of the CDR3 end, with the missing end drawn from the germline J gene. The rearrangement joins TRBV19 to TRBJ2-3; D is possibly TRBD2 (5 bases). The V end lost 0 bases, the J end lost 5 bases, and 15 bases lay between the germline ends. CDR1 and CDR2 from the germline V gene are LNHDA and SQIVND (reference sequence). The CDR3 covers 16 residues. CDR3: CASSIEMRGAGDTQYF. CDR3 DNA, as far as it was read: TGTGCCAGTAGTATAGAGATGAGAGGCGCGGGAGATACG.